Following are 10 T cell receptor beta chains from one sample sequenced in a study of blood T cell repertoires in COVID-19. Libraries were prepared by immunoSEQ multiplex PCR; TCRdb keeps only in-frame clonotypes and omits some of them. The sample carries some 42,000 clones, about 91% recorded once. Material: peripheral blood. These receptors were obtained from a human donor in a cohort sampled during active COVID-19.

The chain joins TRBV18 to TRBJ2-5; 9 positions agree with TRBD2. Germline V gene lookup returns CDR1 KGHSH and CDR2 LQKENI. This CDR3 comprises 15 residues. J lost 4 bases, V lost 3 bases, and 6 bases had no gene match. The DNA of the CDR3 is TGTGCCAGCTCACCTCCTAGCGGGGAAAGAGAGACCCAGTACTTC. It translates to CASSPPSGERETQYF.

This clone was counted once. CDR3: CASTRPGTGRTEAFF. The DNA of the CDR3 is TGTGCCAGCACTAGACCCGGGACAGGGAGAACTGAAGCTTTCTTT. J is TRBJ1-1 and V is TRBV28; 9 nucleotides line up with TRBD1. Germline CDR1 MDHEN, CDR2 SYDVKM. Trimming at V came to 7 bases and at J to 5 bases, leaving 11 bases not matched to a gene. The CDR3 is 15 amino acids.

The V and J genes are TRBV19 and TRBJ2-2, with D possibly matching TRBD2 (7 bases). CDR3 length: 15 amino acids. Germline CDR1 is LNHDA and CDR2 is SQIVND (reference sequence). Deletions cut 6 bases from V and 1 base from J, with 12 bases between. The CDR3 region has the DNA TGTGCCAGTAGATGGGGGGGCCAGAACACCGGGGAGCTGTTTTTT. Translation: CASRWGGQNTGELFF. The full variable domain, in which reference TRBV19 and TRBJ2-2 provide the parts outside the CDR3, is DGGITQSPKYLFRKEGQNVTLSCEQNLNHDAMYWYRQDPGQGLRLIYYSQIVNDFQKGDIAEGYSVSREKKESFPLTVTSAQKNPTAFYLCASRWGGQNTGELFFGEGSRLTVL.

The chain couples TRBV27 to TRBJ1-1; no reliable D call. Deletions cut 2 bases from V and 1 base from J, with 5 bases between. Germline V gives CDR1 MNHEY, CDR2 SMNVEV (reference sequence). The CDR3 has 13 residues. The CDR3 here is CASSLNRNTEAFF. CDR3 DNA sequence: TGTGCCAGCAGTTTAAACAGGAACACTGAAGCTTTCTTT.

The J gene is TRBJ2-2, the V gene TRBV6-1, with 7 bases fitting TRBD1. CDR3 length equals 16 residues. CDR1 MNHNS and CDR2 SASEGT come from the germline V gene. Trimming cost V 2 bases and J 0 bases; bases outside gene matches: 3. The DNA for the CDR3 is TGTGCCAGCAGTGAACGACAGGGCCCGAACACCGGGGAGCTGTTTTTT. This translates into CASSERQGPNTGELFF.

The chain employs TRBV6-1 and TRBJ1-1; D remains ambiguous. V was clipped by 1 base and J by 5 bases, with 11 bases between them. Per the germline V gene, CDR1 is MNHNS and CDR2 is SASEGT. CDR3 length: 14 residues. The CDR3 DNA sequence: TGTGCCAGCAGTGAAGGAGGCGTCGGGACTGAAGCTTTCTTT. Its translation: CASSEGGVGTEAFF.

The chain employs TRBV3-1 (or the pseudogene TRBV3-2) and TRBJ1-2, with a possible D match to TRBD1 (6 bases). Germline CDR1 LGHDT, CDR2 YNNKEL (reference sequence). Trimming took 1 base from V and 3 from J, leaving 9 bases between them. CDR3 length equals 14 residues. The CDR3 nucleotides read TGTGCCAGCAGCCAAGGAGCAGGGGACTATGGCTACACCTTC. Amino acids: CASSQGAGDYGYTF.

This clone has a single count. CDR3 sequence: CASSFGLAETYEQYF. In DNA form, the CDR3 reads TGTGCCAGTAGTTTCGGACTAGCGGAAACCTACGAGCAGTACTTC. V gene TRBV19 combines with J gene TRBJ2-7; 10 bases are shared with TRBD2. J gave up 2 bases and V 5 bases, and 6 bases lay outside the gene matches. The CDR3 covers 15 residues. Germline V gives CDR1 LNHDA, CDR2 SQIVND (reference sequence).

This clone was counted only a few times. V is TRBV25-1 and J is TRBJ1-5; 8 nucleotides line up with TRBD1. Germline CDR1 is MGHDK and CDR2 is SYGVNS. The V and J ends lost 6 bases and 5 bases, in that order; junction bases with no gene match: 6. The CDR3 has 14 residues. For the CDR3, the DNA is TGTGCCAGCAGCGGGGACAGGAAGGATCAGCCCCAGCATTTT. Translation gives CASSGDRKDQPQHF.

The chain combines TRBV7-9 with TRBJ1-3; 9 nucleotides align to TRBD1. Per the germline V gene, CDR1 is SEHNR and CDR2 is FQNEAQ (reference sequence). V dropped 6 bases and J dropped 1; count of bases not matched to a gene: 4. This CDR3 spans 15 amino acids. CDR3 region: CASRQDRGSGNTIYF. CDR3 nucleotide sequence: TGTGCCAGCAGACAAGACAGGGGGTCTGGAAACACCATATATTTT.